The clone carrying this T cell receptor (beta chain) was seen a handful of times. Trimming pared 6 bases from V and 2 bases from J, leaving 11 bases between. This CDR3 contains 13 residues. Germline-derived CDR1 and CDR2 are SEHNR and FQNEAQ (reference sequence). The sample belongs to a study of pediatric ulcerative colitis. Looking at the study overall: Ulcerative colitis patients had pancolitis or left-sided colitis, with confirming histology.

Sequencing used immunoSEQ multiplex PCR; TCRdb keeps in-frame clones, though not all of them. The repertoire holds about 14,000 clones, with approximately 90% as singletons. The TCR was taken from a boy aged 10-17 years with moderate ulcerative colitis. The gene calls are TRBV7-9 and TRBJ2-7, with D possibly matching TRBD2 (5 bases). What was sequenced was blood. In nucleotides, the CDR3 is TGTGCCAGCAGTCGGACTCGTCCCTACGAGCAGTACTTC. Encoded protein: CASSRTRPYEQYF.